Shown below are 28 T cell receptor beta chains from a single sample sequenced in a study of blood T cell repertoires in COVID-19. Libraries were prepared by immunoSEQ multiplex PCR; TCRdb keeps only in-frame clonotypes and omits some of them. The sample has around 140,000 clones; roughly three quarters are singletons. The sample taken for sequencing was PBMCs or T cells enriched from blood (not recorded which). All receptors derive from a woman aged 45-65 years who had recovered from COVID-19.

Concerning this clone itself: One junction end does not reproduce the germline sequence, and a read error may be involved. The chain combines TRBV11-2 with TRBJ1-1; D might be TRBD1 (6 bases). Germline V gene sequence: CDR1 SGHAT, CDR2 FQNNGV. CDR3 length: 13 residues. CDR3 DNA: TGTGCCAGCAGCCTAGACAGGTTAGCTGAAGCTTTCTTT. Translating gives CASSLDRLAEAFF.

This sequence joins TRBV15 and TRBJ1-2; D not certain. Germline CDR1 and CDR2: LNHNV and YYDKDF (reference sequence). V gave up 0 bases and J gave up 1 base, with 6 bases separating them. The CDR3 runs 14 residues. The CDR3 is CATSREALNYGYTF. CDR3 nucleotides: TGTGCCACCAGCAGAGAGGCCCTTAACTATGGCTACACCTTC.

This chain joins TRBV9 and TRBJ2-3; D call uncertain. The germline V gene encodes CDR1 SGDLS and CDR2 YYNGEE. V was pared by 3 bases and J by 3 bases, with 8 bases between. CDR3 length: 13 amino acids. The CDR3 region has the DNA TGTGCCAGCAGCGCCCGCGAGACAGATACGCAGTATTTT. This encodes CASSARETDTQYF.

This clone was picked up a small number of times. The CDR3 sequence: CASRQGNTGELFF. For the CDR3, the DNA is TGTGCCAGCAGGCAGGGGAACACCGGGGAGCTGTTTTTT. V and J are TRBV2 and TRBJ2-2; D possibly corresponds to TRBD1 (5 bases). Germline CDR1 is SNHLY and CDR2 is FYNNEI. The CDR3 spans 13 residues. V was shortened by 6 bases and J by 1 base, with 6 bases between the two germline ends.

The chain couples TRBV6-1 to TRBJ1-2; D might be TRBD1 (5 bases). The CDR3 is made up of 14 amino acids. CDR1 is MNHNS and CDR2 is SASEGT in the germline V gene. V shed 0 bases and J shed 4 bases, with 9 bases lying between them. The CDR3 bases are TGTGCCAGCAGTGAAGCGCGGGGGAGCTATGGCTACACCTTC. Amino acid sequence: CASSEARGSYGYTF.

The gene calls are TRBV13 and TRBJ2-2, with a possible D match to TRBD1 (5 bases). Germline-derived CDR1 and CDR2 are PRHDT and FYEKMQ (reference sequence). The ends were cut back, 1 base at V and 2 bases at J, with 11 bases in the middle. This CDR3 has 16 residues. CDR3: CASSLVRQGNTGELFF. CDR3 nucleotide sequence: TGTGCCAGCAGCTTAGTTCGTCAGGGTAACACCGGGGAGCTGTTTTTT.

V gene TRBV5-1 combines with J gene TRBJ1-2, with 7 positions matching TRBD1. The V segment lost 1 base and the J segment 5 bases; nucleotides outside the gene matches: 11. CDR1 SGHRS and CDR2 YFSETQ come from the germline V gene. This CDR3 has 16 amino acids. CDR3 sequence reads: CASSLTGARVEYGYTF. The DNA of the CDR3 is TGCGCCAGCAGCTTGACAGGGGCAAGGGTTGAATATGGCTACACCTTC.

The chain links TRBV18 to TRBJ2-1; 12 bases are shared with TRBD1. CDR3 length: 17 amino acids. Germline CDR1 and CDR2: KGHSH and LQKENI. J was trimmed by 7 bases and V by 1 base; bases with no gene match: 8. CDR3: CASSPLQGQGAWNEQFF. In DNA, the CDR3 is TGTGCCAGCTCACCACTACAGGGACAGGGGGCTTGGAATGAGCAGTTCTTC.

The chain employs TRBV10-1 and TRBJ2-1; the D gene is possibly TRBD2 (5 bases). The germline CDR1 and CDR2 sequences are WNHNN and SYGVQD (reference sequence). Trimming left V 8 bases short and J 6 bases short, with 20 bases between. This CDR3 spans 15 amino acids. The CDR3 protein is CASVGAGHQGNEQFF. DNA for the CDR3: TGCGCCAGCGTCGGCGCGGGCCATCAAGGCAATGAGCAGTTCTTC.

The chain uses TRBV13 and TRBJ1-1, with TRBD1 matching 12 bases. V was pared by 0 bases and J by 11 bases, with 4 bases of the junction left unmatched. The germline V gene encodes CDR1 PRHDT and CDR2 FYEKMQ (reference sequence). The CDR3 is 14 amino acids. As DNA, the CDR3 is TGTGCCAGCAGCTTAGGCCGGGGACAGGGGGCGGCTTTCTTT. As protein: CASSLGRGQGAAFF.

V and J are TRBV15 and TRBJ1-2, with 9 bases aligning to TRBD1. From germline, CDR1 is LNHNV and CDR2 YYDKDF (reference sequence). Trimming removed 3 bases from V and 6 bases from J; junction bases left unmatched: 5. The CDR3 has 14 residues. The CDR3 is CATSSHRGRDGYTF. The DNA of the CDR3 is TGTGCCACCAGCAGTCACAGGGGGCGCGATGGCTACACCTTC.

The CDR3 region is CASSPVQNSPLHF. In nucleotides, the CDR3 is TGCGCCAGCAGCCCCGTACAGAATTCACCCCTCCACTTT. The J gene is TRBJ1-6, the V gene TRBV5-1; D uncertain. The germline gives CDR1 SGHRS, CDR2 YFSETQ. The CDR3 sequence is 13 residues long. Trimming took off 4 bases at V and 7 bases at J, with 9 bases between the two ends.

This sequence joins TRBV5-4 and TRBJ2-3; D not resolved. V was pared by 4 bases and J by 0 bases, with 9 bases between. Germline assignment: CDR1 SGHNT and CDR2 YYREEE (reference sequence). CDR3 length equals 14 residues. CDR3: CASSLSRSTDTQYF. The CDR3 DNA sequence: TGTGCCAGCAGCCTAAGCCGGAGCACAGATACGCAGTATTTT.

This rearrangement joins TRBV11-3 to TRBJ1-1; D perhaps matches TRBD1 (6 bases). The CDR3 is 14 amino acids. V dropped 2 bases and J dropped 1 base, with 8 bases sitting between them. The germline gives CDR1 SGHNT, CDR2 YENEEA. CDR3 bases: TGTGCCAGCAGCTTAACAGGGTCGAACACTGAAGCTTTCTTT. This codes for CASSLTGSNTEAFF.

This chain connects TRBV7-3 to TRBJ2-1; 10 bases agree with TRBD2. Trimming removed 5 bases from V and 4 bases from J; junction bases left unmatched: 5. Germline V gene sequence: CDR1 SGHTA, CDR2 FQGTGA. This CDR3 is built from 15 residues. The CDR3 region is CASSPSGGLYNEQFF. The CDR3 DNA reads TGTGCCAGCAGCCCTAGCGGGGGACTGTACAATGAGCAGTTCTTC.

The chain has TRBV2 and TRBJ1-5; perhaps TRBD1 as D (5 bases). The CDR3 sequence is 14 residues long. V was clipped by 3 bases and J by 6 bases, with 12 bases between them. Germline V gene sequence: CDR1 SNHLY, CDR2 FYNNEI. In DNA form, the CDR3 reads TGTGCCAGCAGTGACAGGGCCTCTAGTCAGCCCCAGCATTTT. It specifies CASSDRASSQPQHF.

The CDR3 region is CASSPSGGAPGIQYF. CDR3 nucleotide sequence: TGTGCCAGCAGCCCAAGCGGGGGGGCCCCGGGCATTCAGTACTTC. This chain connects TRBV27 to TRBJ2-4; 10 bases fit TRBD2. There are 15 residues in the CDR3. Germline lookup yields CDR1 MNHEY and CDR2 SMNVEV (reference sequence). Unmatched junction bases numbered 11, after V lost 6 bases and J lost 9 bases.

The J gene is TRBJ2-5, the V gene TRBV9, with a tentative D call TRBD1 (6 bases). The germline V gene has CDR1 SGDLS and CDR2 YYNGEE. The germline V and J ends were trimmed by 2 bases and 2 bases, with 10 bases remaining between them. The CDR3 has 14 amino acids. CDR3 amino acids: CASSVVGGQETQYF. CDR3 coding DNA: TGTGCCAGCAGCGTGGTAGGGGGTCAAGAGACCCAGTACTTC.

This sequence joins TRBV6-5 and TRBJ1-2, with D possibly being TRBD1 (5 bases). Germline loops: CDR1 MNHEY, CDR2 SVGAGI. Trimming pared 5 bases from V and 5 bases from J, leaving 12 bases between. The CDR3 sequence is 13 residues long. The CDR3 nucleotides are TGTGCCAGCAGTCCCGACAGAAGATATGGCTACACCTTC. Its translation is CASSPDRRYGYTF.

This rearrangement joins TRBV11-2 to TRBJ2-1, with 13 positions matching TRBD2. In germline, CDR1 is SGHAT, CDR2 FQNNGV. V dropped 5 bases and J dropped 7; count of bases not matched to a gene: 14. The CDR3 loop spans 18 amino acids. Here the CDR3 reads CASSVTLAGGPSGNEQFF. In DNA, the CDR3 is TGTGCCAGCAGCGTGACACTAGCGGGGGGGCCGAGTGGGAATGAGCAGTTCTTC.

The CDR3 sequence is CATSVDRSPYNEQFF. The CDR3 DNA reads TGTGCCACCAGCGTTGATCGCAGTCCCTACAATGAGCAGTTCTTC. The chain uses TRBV15 and TRBJ2-1; D is unresolved. Trimming removed 5 bases from V and 2 bases from J, with 13 bases in between. CDR3 length equals 15 residues. Per germline, CDR1 LNHNV and CDR2 YYDKDF (reference sequence).

The V gene is TRBV19, the J gene TRBJ1-6, with D maybe TRBD1 (5 bases). The CDR3 totals 11 residues. CDR1 is LNHDA, CDR2 SQIVND, per germline (reference sequence). Trimming took 9 bases from V and 18 from J, leaving 18 bases between them. This CDR3 is CARVGLGPYHF. CDR3 nucleotides: TGTGCCAGGGTAGGTTTGGGGCCGTACCACTTT.

The J gene is TRBJ1-2, the V gene TRBV5-4; perhaps TRBD1 as D (6 bases). This CDR3 has 15 amino acids. V was cut by 2 bases and J by 1 base, with 12 bases left in between. In germline, CDR1 is SGHNT, CDR2 YYREEE (reference sequence). CDR3 bases: TGTGCCAGCAGCTTAGGTGACAGGAGTAACTATGGCTACACCTTC. This encodes CASSLGDRSNYGYTF.

The chain carries TRBV3-1 (or the pseudogene TRBV3-2) and TRBJ2-5; D is undetermined. This CDR3 region has 12 residues. Trimming took 3 bases from V and 10 from J, leaving 12 bases between them. Germline CDR1 reads LGHDT; CDR2 reads YNNKEL (reference sequence). In DNA form, the CDR3 reads TGTGCCAGCAGCCAGAGACTCTTGGACCAGTACTTC. It translates to CASSQRLLDQYF.

This sequence joins TRBV4-2 and TRBJ1-3, with TRBD1 matching 8 bases. With V trimmed by 3 bases and J by 2 bases, 6 bases remained unmatched. The CDR3 is made up of 16 amino acids. CDR1 LGHNA and CDR2 YNFKEQ come from the germline V gene. Here the CDR3 reads CASSHAGQGAGNTIYF. Here the CDR3 DNA reads TGTGCCAGCAGCCACGCCGGACAGGGAGCTGGAAACACCATATATTTT.

The rearrangement uses TRBV28 and TRBJ2-7, with D maybe TRBD1 (6 bases). The CDR3 is 16 residues long. The germline gives CDR1 MDHEN, CDR2 SYDVKM. The V gene lost 4 bases and the J gene lost 4 bases, with 20 bases spanning the gap. The CDR3 DNA reads TGTGCCAGCAGTTCCGGGACATACAAGAACCAGTACGAGCAGTACTTC. It specifies CASSSGTYKNQYEQYF.

The chain has TRBV2 and TRBJ2-7; D is possibly TRBD2 (5 bases). The CDR3 totals 16 residues. The ends were cut back, 7 bases at V and 6 bases at J, with 25 bases in the middle. From germline, CDR1 is SNHLY and CDR2 FYNNEI. The CDR3 coding sequence is TGTGCCAGCAATTGTCGGACGGGGTCGGCCTTAAGCGAGCAGTACGTC. The encoded protein is CASNCRTGSALSEQYV.

This chain joins TRBV28 and TRBJ2-6, with a tentative D call TRBD1 (7 bases). Germline CDR1 and CDR2: MDHEN and SYDVKM. V lost 9 bases to trimming and J lost 2 bases, with 14 bases between them. This CDR3 has 15 residues. The CDR3 DNA reads TGTGCCAGTTCTCGCAGGGGGGCTGGGGCCAACGTCCTGACTTTC. Its protein product is CASSRRGAGANVLTF.